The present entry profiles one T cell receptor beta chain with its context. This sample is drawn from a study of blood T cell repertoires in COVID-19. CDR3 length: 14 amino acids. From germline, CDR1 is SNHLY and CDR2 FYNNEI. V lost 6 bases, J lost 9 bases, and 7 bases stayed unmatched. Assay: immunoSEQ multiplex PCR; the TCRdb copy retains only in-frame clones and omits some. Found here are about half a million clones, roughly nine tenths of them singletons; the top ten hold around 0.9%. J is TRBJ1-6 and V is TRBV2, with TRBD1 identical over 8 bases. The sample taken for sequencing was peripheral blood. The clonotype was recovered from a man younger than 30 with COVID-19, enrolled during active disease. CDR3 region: CASRDGQGPSPLHF. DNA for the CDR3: TGTGCCAGCAGGGATGGACAGGGTCCTTCACCCCTCCACTTT.